Below are 6 T cell receptor beta chains sequenced from a single sample in a study of T cell responses to AZD1222 COVID-19 vaccine. Sequencing was performed with immunoSEQ multiplex PCR; in TCRdb, only in-frame clones are kept and a portion is missing. This table has about 150,000 clones, approximately 90% appearing once. Sequenced here: peripheral blood, sampled on day 0 of AZD1222 vaccination. These receptors were taken from an adult in good health.

The chain has TRBV11-2 and TRBJ2-7, with unresolved D. The CDR3 runs to 15 residues. Trimming shortened V by 1 base and J by 0 bases, and 10 bases separated the two germline ends. CDR1 SGHAT and CDR2 FQNNGV come from the germline V gene. The DNA for the CDR3 is TGTGCCAGCAGCTTAGGGGCAGGTACCTCCTACGAGCAGTACTTC. Its protein product is CASSLGAGTSYEQYF. The whole variable domain, filled in from reference TRBV11-2 and TRBJ2-7, reads EAGVAQSPRYKIIEKRQSVAFWCNPISGHATLYWYQQILGQGPKLLIQFQNNGVVDDSQLPKDRFSAERLKGVDSTLKIQPAKLEDSAVYLCASSLGAGTSYEQYFGPGTRLTVT.

The chain carries TRBV25-1 and TRBJ1-5; TRBD1 aligns across 9 bases. Per the germline V gene, CDR1 is MGHDK and CDR2 is SYGVNS. The V gene end was trimmed by 8 bases and the J gene end by 9 bases; junction bases not matched to a gene: 14. The CDR3 is 15 residues long. CDR3 in amino acids: CASHPGQGGSWPQHF. The CDR3 bases are TGTGCCAGCCACCCGGGACAGGGAGGAAGTTGGCCCCAGCATTTT. The variable domain in full, completed from reference TRBV25-1 and TRBJ1-5, reads EADIYQTPRYLVIGTGKKITLECSQTMGHDKMYWYQQDPGMELHLIHYSYGVNSTEKGDLSSESTVSRIRTEHFPLTLESARPSHTSQYLCASHPGQGGSWPQHFGDGTRLSIL.

V usage is TRBV6-5 and J usage is TRBJ1-2, with 7 nucleotides matching TRBD1. Germline V gene data show CDR1 as MNHEY and CDR2 as SVGAGI. The CDR3 contains 15 residues. With V trimmed by 6 bases and J by 0 bases, 7 bases remained unmatched. The CDR3 reads CASRQTGDANYGYTF. The CDR3 nucleotides are TGTGCCAGCAGGCAAACAGGGGACGCTAACTATGGCTACACCTTC.

The chain employs TRBV25-1 and TRBJ1-4, with D perhaps TRBD1 (6 bases). Germline V gene sequence: CDR1 MGHDK, CDR2 SYGVNS. There are 14 residues in the CDR3. V lost 10 bases, J lost 3 bases, and 15 bases lay in between. CDR3 loop: CANIRGKSNEKLFF. The CDR3 DNA reads as TGTGCCAACATTAGGGGGAAGTCTAATGAAAAACTGTTTTTT.

The chain is built from TRBV27 and TRBJ1-1; 9 bases are shared with TRBD1. Per germline, CDR1 MNHEY and CDR2 SMNVEV (reference sequence). Trimming took 6 bases from V and 5 from J; bases not matched to a gene: 7. This CDR3 is built from 14 residues. The CDR3 reads CASSLDRGRTEAFF. The CDR3 bases are TGTGCCAGCAGCCTGGACAGGGGACGTACTGAAGCTTTCTTT.

The rearrangement links TRBV7-3 to TRBJ2-3; D is possibly TRBD2 (6 bases). The CDR3 extends over 13 amino acids. Germline V lookup: CDR1 SGHTA, CDR2 FQGTGA. Trimming shortened V by 5 bases and J by 10 bases, and 16 bases separated the two germline ends. CDR3 sequence: CASSRDSQAAQYF. Here the CDR3 DNA reads TGTGCCAGCAGCCGGGACTCCCAGGCGGCGCAGTATTTT.